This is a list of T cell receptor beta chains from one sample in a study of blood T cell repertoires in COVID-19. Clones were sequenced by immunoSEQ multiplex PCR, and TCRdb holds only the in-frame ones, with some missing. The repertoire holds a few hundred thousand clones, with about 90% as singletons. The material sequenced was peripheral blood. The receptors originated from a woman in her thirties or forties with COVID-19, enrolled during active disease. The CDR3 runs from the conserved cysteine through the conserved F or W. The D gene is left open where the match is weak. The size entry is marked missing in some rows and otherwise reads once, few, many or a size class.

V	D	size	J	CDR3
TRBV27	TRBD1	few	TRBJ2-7	CASSLSKSGQASYEQYF
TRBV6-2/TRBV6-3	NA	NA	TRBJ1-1	CASSYPYTEAFF
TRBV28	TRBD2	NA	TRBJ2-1	CASSSPGGSGGYEQFF
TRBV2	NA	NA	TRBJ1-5	CASAPRVSNQPQHF
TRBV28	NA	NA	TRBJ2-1	CASRAGPGGQFF
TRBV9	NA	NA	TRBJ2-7	CASSEGHSSVYEQYF
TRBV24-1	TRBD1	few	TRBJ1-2	CATSDPIDSTGNYGYTF
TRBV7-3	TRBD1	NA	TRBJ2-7	CASSRPDSLTDRAHEQYF
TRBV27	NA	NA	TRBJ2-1	CASSPGLATHNEQFF
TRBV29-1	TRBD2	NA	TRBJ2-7	CSVEDPTSGAYEQYF
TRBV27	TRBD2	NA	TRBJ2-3	CASRALAGGRIDTQYF
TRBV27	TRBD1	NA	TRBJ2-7	CASSPGQGGYEQYF
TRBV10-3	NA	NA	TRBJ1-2	CAISESLAGAHISNYGYTF
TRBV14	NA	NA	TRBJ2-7	CASSPGLFQKYF
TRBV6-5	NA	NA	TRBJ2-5	CASSPSKYETQYF
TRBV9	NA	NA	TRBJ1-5	CASSVEPSVQPQHF
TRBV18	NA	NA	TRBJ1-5	CASSPSGSNQPQHF
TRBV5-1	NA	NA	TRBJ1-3	CASSLISGGSGNTIYF
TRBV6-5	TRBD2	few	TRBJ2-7	CASGTSGRVYEQYF
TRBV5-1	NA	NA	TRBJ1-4	CASSPRTDPNEKLFF
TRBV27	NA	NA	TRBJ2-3	CASSLQGSDTQYF
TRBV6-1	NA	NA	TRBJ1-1	CASSESPGSGTEAFF
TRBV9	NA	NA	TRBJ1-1	CASSVGAGTEAFF
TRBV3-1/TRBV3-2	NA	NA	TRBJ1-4	CASSQEKNCGTFLFF
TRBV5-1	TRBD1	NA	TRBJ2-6	CASSWDRVTSLRSNVLTF
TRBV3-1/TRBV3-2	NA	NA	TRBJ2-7	CASSRKSGSFSYEQYF
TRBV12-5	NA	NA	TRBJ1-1	CASGLQGYTEAFF
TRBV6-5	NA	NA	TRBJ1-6	CASSYGPDNSPLHF
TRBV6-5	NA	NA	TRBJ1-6	CASSLSSSPLHF
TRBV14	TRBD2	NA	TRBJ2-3	CASSQPGGGQRDTQYF
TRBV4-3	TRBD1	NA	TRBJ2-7	CASSPHRGQSEQYF
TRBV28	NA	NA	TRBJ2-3	CASSPLMGAQTQYF
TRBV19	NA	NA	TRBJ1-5	CASISLEGSNQPQHF
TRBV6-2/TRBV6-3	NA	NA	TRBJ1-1	CASSSGGLLNTEAFF
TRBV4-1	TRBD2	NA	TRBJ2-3	CASSQDRTSGGPSTDTQYF
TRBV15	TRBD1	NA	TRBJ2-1	CATSGGQVSYNEQFF
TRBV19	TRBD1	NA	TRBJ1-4	CATSDRGGLATNEKLFF
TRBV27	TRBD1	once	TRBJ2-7	CASSLRGDSYYEQYF
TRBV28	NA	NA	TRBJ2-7	CASSPAYEQYF
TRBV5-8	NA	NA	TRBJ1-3	CASSLEIMALDLSGNTIYF
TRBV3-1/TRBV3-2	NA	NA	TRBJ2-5	CASSQGGQQETQYF
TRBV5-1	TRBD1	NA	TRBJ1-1	CASSRSPGQRGTEAFF
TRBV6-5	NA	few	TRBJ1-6	CASIQAPDNSPLHF
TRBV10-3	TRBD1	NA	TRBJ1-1	CAIGQGPNTEAFF
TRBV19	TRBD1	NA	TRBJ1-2	CATLPNRGRNYGYTF
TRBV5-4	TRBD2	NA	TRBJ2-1	CASSPGGAGSYNEQFF
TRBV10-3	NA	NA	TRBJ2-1	CAISESGVDNEQFF
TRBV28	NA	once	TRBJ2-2	CASLSQGRTGELFF
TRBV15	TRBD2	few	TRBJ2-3	CATSRARGTSGRADTQYF
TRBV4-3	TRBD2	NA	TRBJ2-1	CASSQYSNSGLNEQFF